The 3 T cell receptor beta chains below were found in one sample sequenced in a study of cytomegalovirus exposure and HLA in healthy donors. The PCR made use of 60 Vbeta and 13 Jbeta primers. Profiled with immunoSEQ multiplex PCR; TCRdb holds only in-frame clones, not every one. This table holds 100,000 to 150,000 clones. The material sequenced was PBMCs. Receptor source: a man in his late teens or twenties in good health and CMV-seronegative.

J is TRBJ1-2 and V is TRBV9, with D possibly matching TRBD1 (5 bases). The V end lost 0 bases, the J end lost 4 bases, and 10 bases lay between the germline ends. Per germline, CDR1 SGDLS and CDR2 YYNGEE. The CDR3 totals 14 residues. Written as DNA, the CDR3 is TGTGCCAGCAGCGTAGGGGGGGACGGCTATGGCTACACCTTC. As protein: CASSVGGDGYGYTF.

V and J are TRBV6-5 and TRBJ2-1, with TRBD2 matching over 7 bases. CDR1 is MNHEY and CDR2 is SVGAGI in the germline V gene. V was clipped by 6 bases and J by 5 bases; unmatched bases: 4. CDR3 size: 13 residues. The CDR3 coding sequence is TGTGCCAGCAGACCGAGCGGGAACAATGAGCAGTTCTTC. It is translated as CASRPSGNNEQFF.

This rearrangement joins TRBV19 to TRBJ1-5; no definite D call. The CDR3 totals 15 residues. Germline V gene sequence: CDR1 LNHDA, CDR2 SQIVND (reference sequence). V lost 3 bases and J lost 1, with 10 bases in between. This CDR3 reads CASSISGLSNQPQHF. The CDR3 nucleotides read TGTGCCAGTAGTATCTCTGGCCTCAGCAATCAGCCCCAGCATTTT.